Below, one T cell receptor beta chain is given with its context. The sample is drawn from a study of blood T cell repertoires in COVID-19. Study as a whole: Samples taken during acute and convalescent COVID-19 were collected in the United States, Italy and Spain.

The trim removed 5 bases at V and 3 bases at J, leaving 7 bases unmatched. Germline V gives CDR1 SNHLY, CDR2 FYNNEI. This CDR3 is built from 15 residues. This table comes from immunoSEQ multiplex PCR, and its TCRdb copy is limited to in-frame clones, with some not included. Of approximately 210,000 clones in the sample, roughly 86% are singletons; the top ten hold roughly 12%. This sequence joins TRBV2 and TRBJ2-3; TRBD2 matches at 8 bases. This TCR came from a woman in her 40s with acute or convalescent COVID-19. Sequencing was done on a sample of peripheral blood. CDR3 sequence: CASSPGTSGTDTQYF. DNA of the CDR3: TGTGCCAGCAGTCCTGGGACTAGTGGGACAGATACGCAGTATTTT. The variable domain in full, with the rest retrieved from reference TRBV2 and TRBJ2-3, is EPEVTQTPSHQVTQMGQEVILRCVPISNHLYFYWYRQILGQKVEFLVSFYNNEISEKSEIFDDQFSVERPDGSNFTLKIRSTKLEDSAMYFCASSPGTSGTDTQYFGPGTRLTVL.